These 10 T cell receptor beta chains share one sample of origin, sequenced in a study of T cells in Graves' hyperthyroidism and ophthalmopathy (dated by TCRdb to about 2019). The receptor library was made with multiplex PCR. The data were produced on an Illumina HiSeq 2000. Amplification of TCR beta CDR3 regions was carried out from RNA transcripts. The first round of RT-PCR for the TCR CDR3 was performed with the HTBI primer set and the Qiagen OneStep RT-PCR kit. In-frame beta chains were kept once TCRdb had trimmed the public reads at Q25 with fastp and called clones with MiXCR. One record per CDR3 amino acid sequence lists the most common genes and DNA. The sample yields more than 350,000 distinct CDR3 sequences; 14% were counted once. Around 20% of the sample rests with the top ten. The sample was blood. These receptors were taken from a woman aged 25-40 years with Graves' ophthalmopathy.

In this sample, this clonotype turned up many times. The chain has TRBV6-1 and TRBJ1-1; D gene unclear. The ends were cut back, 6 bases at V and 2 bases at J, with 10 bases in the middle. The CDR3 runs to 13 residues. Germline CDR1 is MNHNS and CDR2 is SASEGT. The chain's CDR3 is CASRWNRNTEAFF. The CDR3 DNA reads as TGTGCCAGCAGGTGGAACCGAAACACTGAAGCTTTCTTT.

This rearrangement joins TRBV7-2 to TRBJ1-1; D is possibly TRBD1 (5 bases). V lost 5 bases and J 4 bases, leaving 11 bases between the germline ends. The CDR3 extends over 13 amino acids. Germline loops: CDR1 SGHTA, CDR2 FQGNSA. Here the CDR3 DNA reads TGTGCCAGCAGCAGACCGGGGACCACTGAAGCTTTCTTT. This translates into CASSRPGTTEAFF.

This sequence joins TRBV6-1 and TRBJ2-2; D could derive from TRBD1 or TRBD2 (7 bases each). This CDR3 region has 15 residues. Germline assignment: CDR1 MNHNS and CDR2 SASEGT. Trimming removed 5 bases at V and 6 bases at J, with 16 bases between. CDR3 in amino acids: CASSSGGAFPGELFF. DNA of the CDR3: TGTGCCAGCAGTTCAGGGGGGGCCTTTCCCGGGGAGCTGTTTTTT.

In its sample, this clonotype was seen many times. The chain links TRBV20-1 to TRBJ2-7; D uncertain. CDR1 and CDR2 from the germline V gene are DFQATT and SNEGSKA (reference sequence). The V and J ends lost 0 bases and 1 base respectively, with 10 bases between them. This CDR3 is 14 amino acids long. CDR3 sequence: CSARDQKFSYEQYF. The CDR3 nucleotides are TGCAGTGCTAGAGACCAGAAGTTTTCCTACGAGCAGTACTTC.

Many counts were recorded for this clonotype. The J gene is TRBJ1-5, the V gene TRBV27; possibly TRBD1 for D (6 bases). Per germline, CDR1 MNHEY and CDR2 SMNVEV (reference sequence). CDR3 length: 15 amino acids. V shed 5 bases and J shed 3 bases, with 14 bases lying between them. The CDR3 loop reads CASSPRGRYNQPQHF. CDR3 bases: TGTGCCAGCAGTCCCAGGGGCCGATACAATCAGCCCCAGCATTTT.

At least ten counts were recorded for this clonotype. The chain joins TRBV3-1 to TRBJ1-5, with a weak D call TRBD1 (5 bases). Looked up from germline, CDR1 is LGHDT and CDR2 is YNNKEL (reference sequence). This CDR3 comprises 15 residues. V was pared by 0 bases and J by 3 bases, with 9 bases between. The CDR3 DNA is TGTGCCAGCAGCCAAGATGGGACGGCCAATCAGCCCCAGCATTTT. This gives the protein CASSQDGTANQPQHF.

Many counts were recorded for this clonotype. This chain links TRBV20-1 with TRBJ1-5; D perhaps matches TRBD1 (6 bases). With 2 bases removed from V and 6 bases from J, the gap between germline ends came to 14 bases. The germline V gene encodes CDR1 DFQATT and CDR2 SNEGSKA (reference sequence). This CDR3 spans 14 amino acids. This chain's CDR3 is CSARLQGSSQPQHF. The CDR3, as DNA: TGCAGTGCTAGACTCCAGGGGTCGTCTCAGCCCCAGCATTTT.

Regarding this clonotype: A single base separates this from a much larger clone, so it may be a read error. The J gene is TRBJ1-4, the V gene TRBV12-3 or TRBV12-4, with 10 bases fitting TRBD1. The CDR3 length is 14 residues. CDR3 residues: CASSPTGGNGKLFF. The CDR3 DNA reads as TGTGCCAGCAGCCCGACAGGGGGCAATGGAAAACTGTTTTTT.

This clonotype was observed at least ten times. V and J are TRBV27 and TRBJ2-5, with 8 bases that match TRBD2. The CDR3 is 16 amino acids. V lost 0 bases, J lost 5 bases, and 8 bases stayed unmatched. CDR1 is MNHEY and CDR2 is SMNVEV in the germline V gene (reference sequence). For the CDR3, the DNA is TGTGCCAGCAGTTTATCGTGGCGGGGGGCACGGGAGACCCAGTACTTC. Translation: CASSLSWRGARETQYF.

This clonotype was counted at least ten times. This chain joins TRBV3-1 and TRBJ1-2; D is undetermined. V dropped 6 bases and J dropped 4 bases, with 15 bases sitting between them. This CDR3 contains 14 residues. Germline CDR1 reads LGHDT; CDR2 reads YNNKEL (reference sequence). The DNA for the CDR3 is TGTGCCAGCAGTCCCCCGTCACGCGTCTATGGCTACACCTTC. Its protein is CASSPPSRVYGYTF.